The entry that follows covers one T cell receptor beta chain sequence. As processed by the authors: For nucleated cells, counts were estimated from reference gene primer amplification. Assay used: immunoSEQ multiplex PCR; TCRdb lists only in-frame clones, some missing. That table supplies the V and J calls and clone size; D and trimming were determined from the DNA. This repertoire shows a few hundred thousand clones, 80% to 90% found once; its top ten account for around 4%. The sample comes from a study of blood T cell repertoires in COVID-19. The wider study: Acute-phase and convalescent COVID-19 samples originated in the United States, Italy and Spain. T cells, B-cell-depleted T cells, or PBMCs provided the cDNA or gDNA that served as material.

Germline assignment: CDR1 SGHTA and CDR2 FQGTGA. This CDR3 has 15 amino acids. Germline trimming cut 2 bases from V and 8 bases from J; bases unmatched to any gene: 4. This chain joins TRBV7-3 and TRBJ2-1; 12 bases are shared with TRBD2. The sequencing input was peripheral blood. This TCR was recovered from a man between 60 and 75 years old with acute or convalescent COVID-19. In DNA, the CDR3 is TGTGCCAGCAGCTTAGGACTAGCGGGGCGAGATGAGCAGTTCTTC. Translation: CASSLGLAGRDEQFF.